These 26 T cell receptor beta chains share one sample of origin, sequenced in a study of T cell clonotyping in hematopoietic cell transplantation. Using immunoSEQ multiplex PCR, the repertoire was profiled, and TCRdb retains in-frame clones only, with some absent. The sample lists fewer than 8,000 clones, around 97% seen once, with around 15% in the top ten. Time point indicated: recipient sample about 28 days before transplant, after cytoreduction. The material was peripheral blood mononuclear cells, obtained before stem cell transplant. All receptors derive from a man in his 70s with acute myeloid leukemia. Some clones in this sample may be carry-over from other donors' samples.

The genes are TRBV6-4 and TRBJ2-2; perhaps D is TRBD1 or TRBD2 (5 bases each). V was trimmed by 5 bases and J by 8 bases, leaving 15 bases between them. Germline CDR1 is MRHNA and CDR2 is SNTAGT. There are 14 residues in the CDR3. The CDR3 protein is CASSLGATVGELFF. The CDR3 coding sequence is TGTGCCAGCAGTTTGGGAGCGACAGTGGGGGAGCTGTTTTTT.

This clone was observed once. The chain has TRBV30 and TRBJ2-6; D not resolved. Trimming cost V 3 bases and J 2 bases, with 5 bases left between them. The CDR3 is 13 residues long. Per the germline V gene, CDR1 is GTSNPN and CDR2 is SVGIG (reference sequence). CDR3 amino acids: CAWRGTGANVLTF. In nucleotides, the CDR3 is TGTGCCTGGAGGGGGACTGGGGCCAACGTCCTGACTTTC.

The gene calls are TRBV28 and TRBJ2-1; maybe TRBD1 (8 bases). V was shortened by 8 bases and J by 10 bases, with 30 bases between the two germline ends. CDR1 and CDR2 from the germline V gene are MDHEN and SYDVKM. The CDR3 is made up of 17 amino acids. In DNA form, the CDR3 reads TGTGCCAGCCGAACAGCTCACAGGGGGGGTACGGGTGTCGAGCAGTTCTTC. It is translated as CASRTAHRGGTGVEQFF.

V usage is TRBV7-9 and J usage is TRBJ2-7; 8 bases agree with TRBD1. The trim removed 3 bases at V and 5 bases at J, leaving 9 bases unmatched. This CDR3 comprises 15 residues. The germline CDR1 and CDR2 sequences are SEHNR and FQNEAQ (reference sequence). The CDR3 DNA sequence: TGTGCCAGCAGCTTGTCGACAGGGGTTTCCAACGAGCAGTACTTC. Amino acids: CASSLSTGVSNEQYF.

V is TRBV11-2 and J is TRBJ2-7; TRBD2 aligns across 8 bases. V dropped 2 bases and J dropped 6; count of bases not matched to a gene: 6. The CDR3 consists of 14 residues. Germline V gives CDR1 SGHAT, CDR2 FQNNGV. The CDR3 DNA reads as TGTGCCAGCAGCTTATTGCGGGAGGTCGGCGAGCAGTACTTC. The encoded protein is CASSLLREVGEQYF.

V and J are TRBV5-1 and TRBJ2-7; 14 nucleotides line up with TRBD2. Trimming took 4 bases from V and 0 from J; bases not matched to a gene: 6. Germline V lookup: CDR1 SGHRS, CDR2 YFSETQ. The CDR3 has 17 amino acids. The CDR3 here is CASSQGLAGGLSYEQYF. The CDR3, as DNA: TGCGCCAGCAGCCAAGGACTAGCGGGGGGCCTCTCCTACGAGCAGTACTTC.

V usage is TRBV10-3 and J usage is TRBJ1-1; D possibly corresponds to TRBD1 (5 bases). Trimming cost V 4 bases and J 1 base, with 19 bases left between them. Germline loops: CDR1 ENHRY, CDR2 SYGVKD. The CDR3 is 17 residues long. Written as DNA, the CDR3 is TGTGCCATCAGTGGGGGGGGGTTGAGAGACAAGAACACTGAAGCTTTCTTT. It encodes CAISGGGLRDKNTEAFF.

V is TRBV7-9 and J is TRBJ1-2, with D perhaps TRBD1 (6 bases). The CDR3 is made up of 14 amino acids. V was trimmed by 8 bases and J by 8 bases, leaving 21 bases between them. Germline-derived CDR1 and CDR2 are SEHNR and FQNEAQ (reference sequence). The CDR3 reads CASYNREGGYGYTF. The CDR3 DNA is TGTGCCAGCTACAACAGGGAAGGAGGGTACGGCTACACCTTC.

The chain uses TRBV25-1 and TRBJ2-7, with D perhaps matching TRBD1 (6 bases). V was trimmed by 3 bases and J by 6 bases, leaving 9 bases between them. The CDR3 runs to 12 residues. Per germline, CDR1 MGHDK and CDR2 SYGVNS. CDR3 loop: CASSDSGVEQYF. The DNA for the CDR3 is TGTGCCAGCAGTGACTCAGGGGTCGAGCAGTACTTC.

The chain employs TRBV30 and TRBJ1-3; D uncertain. The CDR3 runs to 11 residues. V was trimmed by 2 bases and J by 5 bases, leaving 4 bases between them. Germline lookup yields CDR1 GTSNPN and CDR2 SVGIG (reference sequence). The CDR3 coding sequence is TGTGCCTGGAGTAATCGAAACACCATATATTTT. Translating it yields CAWSNRNTIYF.

The gene calls are TRBV5-1 and TRBJ2-7; D might be TRBD1 (6 bases). With 2 bases removed from V and 3 bases from J, the gap between germline ends came to 9 bases. CDR1 is SGHRS and CDR2 is YFSETQ in the germline V gene. CDR3 length: 13 residues. CDR3 DNA: TGCGCCAGCAGCTTAGGACAGTTCTACGAGCAGTACTTC. Amino acids: CASSLGQFYEQYF. Filled out from reference TRBV5-1 and TRBJ2-7, the complete variable domain reads KAGVTQTPRYLIKTRGQQVTLSCSPISGHRSVSWYQQTPGQGLQFLFEYFSETQRNKGNFPGRFSGRQFSNSRSEMNVSTLELGDSALYLCASSLGQFYEQYFGPGTRLTVT.

J is TRBJ2-7 and V is TRBV7-2, with D tentatively TRBD2 (6 bases). The CDR3 spans 16 residues. Trimming removed 5 bases from V and 3 bases from J, with 20 bases in between. CDR1 SGHTA and CDR2 FQGNSA come from the germline V gene. CDR3 residues: CASSPGWDSGYYEQYF. The CDR3 DNA follows: TGTGCCAGCAGCCCTGGATGGGACTCCGGGTACTACGAGCAGTACTTC.

V is TRBV27 and J is TRBJ1-2, with D perhaps TRBD1 (5 bases). The germline V gene has CDR1 MNHEY and CDR2 SMNVEV (reference sequence). CDR3 length: 14 residues. V lost 0 bases and J 0 bases, leaving 5 bases between the germline ends. The DNA for the CDR3 is TGTGCCAGCAGTTTATCGACAGCTAACTATGGCTACACCTTC. Translation gives CASSLSTANYGYTF.

This clone was recorded once. This chain joins TRBV11-3 and TRBJ2-3, with D unresolved. Germline V lookup: CDR1 SGHNT, CDR2 YENEEA. Deletions cut 5 bases from V and 5 bases from J, with 8 bases between. CDR3 length: 12 residues. The CDR3 sequence: CASSPVGDTQYF. DNA of the CDR3: TGTGCCAGCAGCCCCGTGGGAGATACGCAGTATTTT.

V is TRBV27 and J is TRBJ1-1; perhaps TRBD1 as D (6 bases). CDR1 and CDR2 from the germline V gene are MNHEY and SMNVEV (reference sequence). With 4 bases removed from V and 1 base from J, the gap between germline ends came to 19 bases. This CDR3 has 17 amino acids. The CDR3 sequence: CASSSYPPGQPNTEAFF. The CDR3 DNA reads as TGTGCCAGCAGTTCCTATCCGCCGGGACAACCGAACACTGAAGCTTTCTTT.

V usage is TRBV10-2 and J usage is TRBJ1-6; D gene ambiguous. This CDR3 comprises 16 residues. CDR1 WSHSY and CDR2 SAAADI come from the germline V gene. V was pared by 6 bases and J by 7 bases, with 19 bases between. The CDR3 DNA follows: TGCGCCAGCAGCCGGCTTCGAGAAAGTATGAATTCACCCCTCCACTTT. Encoded protein: CASSRLRESMNSPLHF.

Here the CDR3 reads CAISGGQSYGYTF. CDR3 DNA: TGTGCCATCAGTGGTGGTCAGAGCTATGGCTACACCTTC. This chain joins TRBV10-3 and TRBJ1-2, with unresolved D. CDR1 is ENHRY and CDR2 is SYGVKD in the germline V gene. V lost 4 bases, J lost 4 bases, and 10 bases lay in between. There are 13 residues in the CDR3.

The chain carries TRBV10-3 and TRBJ1-5; D uncertain. Germline values: CDR1 ENHRY, CDR2 SYGVKD. Trimming removed 6 bases from V and 0 bases from J, with 6 bases in between. The CDR3 runs to 13 residues. The CDR3 sequence is CAIRDISNQPQHF. Written as DNA, the CDR3 is TGTGCCATCAGAGACATTAGCAATCAGCCCCAGCATTTT.

The chain combines TRBV5-6 with TRBJ2-1; D remains unclear. V dropped 5 bases and J dropped 7 bases, with 13 bases sitting between them. There are 13 residues in the CDR3. The germline V gene encodes CDR1 SGHDT and CDR2 YYEEEE. CDR3 in DNA: TGTGCCAGCAGTGGGCTGGGGAAGAATGAGCAGTTCTTC. It encodes CASSGLGKNEQFF.

V usage is TRBV9 and J usage is TRBJ2-7, with a weak D call TRBD2 (6 bases). Looked up from germline, CDR1 is SGDLS and CDR2 is YYNGEE. The CDR3 runs to 15 residues. V gave up 1 base and J gave up 4 bases, with 15 bases separating them. The CDR3 spells CASSVLPGDPYEQYF. CDR3 DNA: TGTGCCAGCAGCGTACTTCCGGGAGACCCTTACGAGCAGTACTTC.

The V call is TRBV5-1, the J call TRBJ2-7; 8 bases match TRBD1. The CDR3 loop spans 14 amino acids. Germline CDR1 and CDR2: SGHRS and YFSETQ. V trimming: 4 bases; J trimming: 5 bases; junction bases outside the gene matches: 8. The CDR3 loop is CASSPRTGSHEQYF. As DNA, the CDR3 is TGCGCCAGCAGCCCACGGACAGGGAGTCACGAGCAGTACTTC.

The J gene is TRBJ1-1, the V gene TRBV2, with 9 nucleotides matching TRBD1. The germline CDR1 and CDR2 sequences are SNHLY and FYNNEI. Losses at the gene ends were 4 bases for V and 5 bases for J; bases not matched to a gene: 11. CDR3 size: 16 residues. The CDR3 region is CASSVAGQGYRTEAFF. CDR3 bases: TGTGCCAGCAGTGTAGCGGGACAGGGTTATCGAACTGAAGCTTTCTTT.

This chain connects TRBV6-1 to TRBJ1-5, with a tentative D call TRBD1 (6 bases). The germline V gene has CDR1 MNHNS and CDR2 SASEGT. The CDR3 totals 16 residues. Trimming left V 1 base short and J 0 bases short, with 10 bases between. CDR3 region: CASSEGRQASNQPQHF. The CDR3 bases are TGTGCCAGCAGTGAAGGCCGACAGGCTAGCAATCAGCCCCAGCATTTT.

This sequence joins TRBV7-9 and TRBJ1-2; maybe TRBD1 (5 bases). This CDR3 is 16 amino acids long. The germline V gene encodes CDR1 SEHNR and CDR2 FQNEAQ (reference sequence). The V end was cut by 1 base, the J end by 1 base, with 13 bases between. CDR3 residues: CASSLETVGGNYGYTF. Written as DNA, the CDR3 is TGTGCCAGCAGCTTAGAGACAGTTGGGGGTAACTATGGCTACACCTTC. The complete variable domain, with remaining parts taken from reference TRBV7-9 and TRBJ1-2, reads DTGVSQNPRHKITKRGQNVTFRCDPISEHNRLYWYRQTLGQGPEFLTYFQNEAQLEKSRLLSDRFSAERPKGSFSTLEIQRTEQGDSAMYLCASSLETVGGNYGYTFGSGTRLTVV.

The chain links TRBV29-1 to TRBJ2-7, with D perhaps TRBD2 (5 bases). Germline V lookup: CDR1 SQVTM, CDR2 ANQGSEA. The CDR3 loop spans 12 amino acids. V lost 6 bases to trimming and J lost 6 bases, with 15 bases between them. The CDR3 DNA is TGCAGCGTCTTTGGTTTACTAGGCGAGCAGTACTTC. This sequence encodes CSVFGLLGEQYF.

The chain is built from TRBV19 and TRBJ1-5, with TRBD1 as a possible D gene (6 bases). The CDR3 has 14 amino acids. Germline loops: CDR1 LNHDA, CDR2 SQIVND (reference sequence). V was clipped by 4 bases and J by 4 bases, with 11 bases between them. The chain's CDR3 is CASSTRQVNQPQHF. The DNA of the CDR3 is TGTGCCAGTAGTACCCGACAGGTTAATCAGCCCCAGCATTTT.